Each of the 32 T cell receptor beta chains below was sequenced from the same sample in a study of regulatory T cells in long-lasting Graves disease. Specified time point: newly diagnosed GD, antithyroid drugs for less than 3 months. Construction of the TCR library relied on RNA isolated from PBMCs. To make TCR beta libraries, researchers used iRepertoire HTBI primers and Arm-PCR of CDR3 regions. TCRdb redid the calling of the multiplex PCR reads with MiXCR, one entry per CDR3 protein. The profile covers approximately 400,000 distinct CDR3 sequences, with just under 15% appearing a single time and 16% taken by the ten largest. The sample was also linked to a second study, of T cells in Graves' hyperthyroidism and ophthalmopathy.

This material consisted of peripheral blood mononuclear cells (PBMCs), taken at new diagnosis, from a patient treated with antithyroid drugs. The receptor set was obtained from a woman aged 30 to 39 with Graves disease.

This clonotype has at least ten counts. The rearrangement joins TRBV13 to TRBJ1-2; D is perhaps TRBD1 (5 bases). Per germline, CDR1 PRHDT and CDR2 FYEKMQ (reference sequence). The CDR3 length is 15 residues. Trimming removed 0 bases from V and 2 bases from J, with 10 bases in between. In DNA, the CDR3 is TGTGCCAGCAGCTTAGGCCCAGGGCCCAACTATGGCTACACCTTC. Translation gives CASSLGPGPNYGYTF.

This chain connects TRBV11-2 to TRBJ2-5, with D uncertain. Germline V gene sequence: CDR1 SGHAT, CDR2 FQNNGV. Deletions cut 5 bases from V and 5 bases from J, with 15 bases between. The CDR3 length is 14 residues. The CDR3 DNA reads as TGTGCCAGCAGCACCCCCCGCTCCCCGGAGACCCAGTACTTC. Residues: CASSTPRSPETQYF.

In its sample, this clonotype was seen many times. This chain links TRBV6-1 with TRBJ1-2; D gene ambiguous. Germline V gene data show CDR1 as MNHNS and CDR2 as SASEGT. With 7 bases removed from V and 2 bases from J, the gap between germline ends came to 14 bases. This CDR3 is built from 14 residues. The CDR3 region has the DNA TGTGCCAGCAACGATGGGATTCGCAACTATGGCTACACCTTC. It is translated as CASNDGIRNYGYTF.

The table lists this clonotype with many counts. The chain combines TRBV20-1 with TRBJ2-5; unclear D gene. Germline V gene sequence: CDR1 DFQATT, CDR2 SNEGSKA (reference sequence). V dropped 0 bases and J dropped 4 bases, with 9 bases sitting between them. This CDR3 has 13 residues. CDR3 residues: CSARDRVVETQYF. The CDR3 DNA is TGCAGTGCTAGAGATCGGGTAGTAGAGACCCAGTACTTC.

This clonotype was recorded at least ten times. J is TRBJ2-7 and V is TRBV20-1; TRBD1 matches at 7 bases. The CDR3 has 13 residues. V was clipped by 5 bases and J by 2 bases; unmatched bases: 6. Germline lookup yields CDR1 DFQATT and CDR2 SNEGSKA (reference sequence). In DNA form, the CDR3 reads TGCAGTGCTTCCGGGACAGAAGCCTACGAGCAGTACTTC. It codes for CSASGTEAYEQYF.

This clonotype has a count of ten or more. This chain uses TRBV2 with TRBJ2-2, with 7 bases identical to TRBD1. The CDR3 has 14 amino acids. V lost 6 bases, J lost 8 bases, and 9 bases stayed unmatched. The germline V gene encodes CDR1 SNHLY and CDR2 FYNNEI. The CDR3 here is CASSADRDEGELFF. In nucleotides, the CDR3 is TGTGCCAGCAGCGCCGACAGGGACGAAGGGGAGCTGTTTTTT. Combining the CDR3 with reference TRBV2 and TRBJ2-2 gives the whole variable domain EPEVTQTPSHQVTQMGQEVILRCVPISNHLYFYWYRQILGQKVEFLVSFYNNEISEKSEIFDDQFSVERPDGSNFTLKIRSTKLEDSAMYFCASSADRDEGELFFGEGSRLTVL.

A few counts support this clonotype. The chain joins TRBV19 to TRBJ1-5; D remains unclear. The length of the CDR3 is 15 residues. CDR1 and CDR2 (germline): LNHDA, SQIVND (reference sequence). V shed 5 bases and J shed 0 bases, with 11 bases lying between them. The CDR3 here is CASSVDRDSNQPQHF. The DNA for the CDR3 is TGTGCCAGTAGTGTCGACCGAGATAGCAATCAGCCCCAGCATTTT.

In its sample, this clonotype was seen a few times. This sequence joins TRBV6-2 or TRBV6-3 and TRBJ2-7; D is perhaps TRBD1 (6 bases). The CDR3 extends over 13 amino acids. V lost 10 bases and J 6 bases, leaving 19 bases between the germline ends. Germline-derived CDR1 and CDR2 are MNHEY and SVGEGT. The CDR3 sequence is CATAMGDTREQYF. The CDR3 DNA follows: TGTGCCACCGCGATGGGGGACACTCGCGAGCAGTACTTC.

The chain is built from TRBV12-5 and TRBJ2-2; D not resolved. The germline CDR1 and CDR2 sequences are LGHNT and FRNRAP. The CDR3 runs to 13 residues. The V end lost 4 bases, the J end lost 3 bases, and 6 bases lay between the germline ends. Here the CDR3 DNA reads TGTGCTAGTGGTTCAGCATACACCGGGGAGCTGTTTTTT. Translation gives CASGSAYTGELFF.

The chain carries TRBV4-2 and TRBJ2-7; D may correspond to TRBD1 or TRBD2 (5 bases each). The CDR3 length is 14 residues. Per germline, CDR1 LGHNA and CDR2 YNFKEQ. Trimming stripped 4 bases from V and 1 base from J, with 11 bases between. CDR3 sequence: CASSPRDASYEQYF. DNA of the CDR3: TGTGCCAGCAGCCCGAGGGACGCATCCTACGAGCAGTACTTC.

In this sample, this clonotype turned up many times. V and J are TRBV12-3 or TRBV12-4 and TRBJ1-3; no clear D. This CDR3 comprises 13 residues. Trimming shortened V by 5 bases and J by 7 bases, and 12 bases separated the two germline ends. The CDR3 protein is CASSTRTENTIYF. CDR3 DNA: TGTGCCAGCAGTACACGTACTGAGAACACCATATATTTT.

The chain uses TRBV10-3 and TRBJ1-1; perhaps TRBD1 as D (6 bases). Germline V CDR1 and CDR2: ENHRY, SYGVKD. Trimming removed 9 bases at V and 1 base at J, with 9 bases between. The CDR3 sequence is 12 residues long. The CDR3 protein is CAMRGENTEAFF. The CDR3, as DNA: TGTGCCATGAGGGGGGAGAACACTGAAGCTTTCTTT.

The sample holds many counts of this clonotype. DNA of the CDR3: TGCAGTGCCTTAGGCAATGAGCAGTTCTTC. Translation: CSALGNEQFF. The V and J genes are TRBV20-1 and TRBJ2-1; D unclear. Germline CDR1 DFQATT, CDR2 SNEGSKA (reference sequence). The CDR3 runs to 10 residues. Trimming shortened V by 6 bases and J by 6 bases, and 6 bases separated the two germline ends.

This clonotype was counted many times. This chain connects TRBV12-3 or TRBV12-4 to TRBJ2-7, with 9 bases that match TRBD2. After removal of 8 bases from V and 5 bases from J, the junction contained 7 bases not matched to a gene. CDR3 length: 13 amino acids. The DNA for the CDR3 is TGTGCCAGCTTGGCGGGAGGGCTGAACGAGCAGTACTTC. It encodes CASLAGGLNEQYF.

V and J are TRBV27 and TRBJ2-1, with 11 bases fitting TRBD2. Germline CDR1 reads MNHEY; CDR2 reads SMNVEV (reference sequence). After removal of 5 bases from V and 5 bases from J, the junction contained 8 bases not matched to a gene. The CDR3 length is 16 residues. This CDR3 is CASSPRLAGTDNEQFF. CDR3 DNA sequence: TGTGCCAGCAGTCCCCGACTAGCGGGGACCGACAATGAGCAGTTCTTC.

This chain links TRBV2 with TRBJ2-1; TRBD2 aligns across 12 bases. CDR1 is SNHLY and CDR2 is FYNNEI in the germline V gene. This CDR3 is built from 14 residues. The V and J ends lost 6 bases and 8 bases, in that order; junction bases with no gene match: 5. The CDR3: CASSPSGRGDEQFF. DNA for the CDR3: TGTGCCAGCAGCCCTAGCGGGAGGGGCGATGAGCAGTTCTTC.

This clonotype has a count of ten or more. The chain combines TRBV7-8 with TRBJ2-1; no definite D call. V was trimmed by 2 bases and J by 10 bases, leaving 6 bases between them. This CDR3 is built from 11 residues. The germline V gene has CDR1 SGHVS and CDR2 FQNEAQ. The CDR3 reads CASSLLVEQFF. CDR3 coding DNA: TGTGCCAGCAGCTTACTGGTGGAGCAGTTCTTC.

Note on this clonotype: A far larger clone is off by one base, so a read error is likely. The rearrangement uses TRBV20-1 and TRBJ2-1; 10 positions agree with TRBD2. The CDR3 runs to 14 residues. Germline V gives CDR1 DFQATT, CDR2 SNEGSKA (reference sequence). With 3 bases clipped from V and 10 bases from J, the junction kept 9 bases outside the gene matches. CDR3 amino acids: CSASLLAGANEQFF. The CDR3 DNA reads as TGCAGTGCTAGTCTTCTAGCGGGAGCAAACGAGCAGTTCTTC.

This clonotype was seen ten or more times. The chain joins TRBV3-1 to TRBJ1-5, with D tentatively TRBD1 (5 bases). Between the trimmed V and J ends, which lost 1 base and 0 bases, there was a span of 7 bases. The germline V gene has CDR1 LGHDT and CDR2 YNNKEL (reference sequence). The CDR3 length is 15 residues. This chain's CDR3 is CASSQGQNSNQPQHF. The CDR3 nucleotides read TGTGCCAGCAGCCAAGGACAGAATAGCAATCAGCCCCAGCATTTT.

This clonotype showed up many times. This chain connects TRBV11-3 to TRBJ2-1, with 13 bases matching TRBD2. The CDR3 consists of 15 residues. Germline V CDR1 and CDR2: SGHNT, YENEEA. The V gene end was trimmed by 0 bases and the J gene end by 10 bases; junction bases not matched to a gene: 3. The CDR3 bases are TGTGCCAGCAGCTTAGAGGGGGGACTAGCGGGGGAGCAGTTCTTC. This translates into CASSLEGGLAGEQFF.

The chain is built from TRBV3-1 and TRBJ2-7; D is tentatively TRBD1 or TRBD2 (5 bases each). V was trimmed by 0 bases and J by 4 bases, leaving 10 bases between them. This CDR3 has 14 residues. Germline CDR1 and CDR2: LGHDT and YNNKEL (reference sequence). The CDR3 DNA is TGTGCCAGCAGCCAAGATTGGGGGATTTACGAGCAGTACTTC. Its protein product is CASSQDWGIYEQYF.

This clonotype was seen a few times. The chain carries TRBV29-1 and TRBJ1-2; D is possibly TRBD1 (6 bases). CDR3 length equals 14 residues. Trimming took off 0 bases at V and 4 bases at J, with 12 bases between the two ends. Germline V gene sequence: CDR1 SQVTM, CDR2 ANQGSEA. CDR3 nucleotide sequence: TGCAGCGTTGAAGAGGGGGGGGCCGTCTATGGCTACACCTTC. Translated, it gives CSVEEGGAVYGYTF.

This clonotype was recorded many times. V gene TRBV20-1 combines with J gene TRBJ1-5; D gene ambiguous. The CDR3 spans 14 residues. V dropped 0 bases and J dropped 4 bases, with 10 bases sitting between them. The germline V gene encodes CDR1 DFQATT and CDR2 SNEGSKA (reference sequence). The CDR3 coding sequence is TGCAGTGCTAGAGATCCCGCGGGGAATCAGCCCCAGCATTTT. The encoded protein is CSARDPAGNQPQHF.

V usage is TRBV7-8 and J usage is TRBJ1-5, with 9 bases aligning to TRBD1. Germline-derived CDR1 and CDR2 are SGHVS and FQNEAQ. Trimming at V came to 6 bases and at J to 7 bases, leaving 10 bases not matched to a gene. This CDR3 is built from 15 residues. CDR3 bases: TGTGCCAGCAGAAGGACAGGGGAGAAATACCAGCCCCAGCATTTT. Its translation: CASRRTGEKYQPQHF.

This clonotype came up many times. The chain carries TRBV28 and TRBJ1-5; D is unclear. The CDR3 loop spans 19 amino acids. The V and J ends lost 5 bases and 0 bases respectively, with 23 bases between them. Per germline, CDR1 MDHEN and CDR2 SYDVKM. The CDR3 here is CASSVTPVEGDYSNQPQHF. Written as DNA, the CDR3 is TGTGCCAGCAGTGTCACCCCCGTGGAGGGAGATTATAGCAATCAGCCCCAGCATTTT. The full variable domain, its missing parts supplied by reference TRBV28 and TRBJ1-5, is DVKVTQSSRYLVKRTGEKVFLECVQDMDHENMFWYRQDPGLGLRLIYFSYDVKMKEKGDIPEGYSVSREKKERFSLILESASTNQTSMYLCASSVTPVEGDYSNQPQHFGDGTRLSIL.

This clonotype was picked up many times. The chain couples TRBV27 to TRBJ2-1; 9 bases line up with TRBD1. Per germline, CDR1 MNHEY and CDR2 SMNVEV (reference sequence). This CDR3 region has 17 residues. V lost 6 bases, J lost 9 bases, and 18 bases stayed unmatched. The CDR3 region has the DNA TGTGCCAGCAGGACCACCCCTACAGGGGGCGTTTTTCGTGAGCAGTTCTTC. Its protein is CASRTTPTGGVFREQFF.

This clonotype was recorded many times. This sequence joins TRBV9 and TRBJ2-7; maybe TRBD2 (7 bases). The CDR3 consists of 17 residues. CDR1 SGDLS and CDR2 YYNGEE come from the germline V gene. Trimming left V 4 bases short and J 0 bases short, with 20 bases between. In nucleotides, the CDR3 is TGTGCCAGCAGCAGACAGGCGAGCGGGACCAGCTCCTACGAGCAGTACTTC. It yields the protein CASSRQASGTSSYEQYF.

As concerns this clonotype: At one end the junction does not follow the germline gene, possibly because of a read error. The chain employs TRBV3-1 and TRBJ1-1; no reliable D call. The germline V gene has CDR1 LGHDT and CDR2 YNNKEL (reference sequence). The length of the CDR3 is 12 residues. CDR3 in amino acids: CASNQDQGEAFF. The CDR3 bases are TGTGCCAGCAACCAAGATCAAGGTGAAGCTTTCTTT.

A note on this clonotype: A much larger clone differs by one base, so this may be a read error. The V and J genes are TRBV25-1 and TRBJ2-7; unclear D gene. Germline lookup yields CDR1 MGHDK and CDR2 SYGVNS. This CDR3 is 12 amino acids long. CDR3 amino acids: CAVERTNYEQYF. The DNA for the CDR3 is TGTGCGGTTGAGAGGACCAACTACGAGCAGTACTTC.

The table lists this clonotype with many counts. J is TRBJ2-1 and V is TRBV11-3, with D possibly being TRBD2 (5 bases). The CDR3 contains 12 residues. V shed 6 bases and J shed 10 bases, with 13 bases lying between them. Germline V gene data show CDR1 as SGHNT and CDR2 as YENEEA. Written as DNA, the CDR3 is TGTGCCAGCAGTTTCCCGACTAAGGAGCAGTTCTTC. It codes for CASSFPTKEQFF.

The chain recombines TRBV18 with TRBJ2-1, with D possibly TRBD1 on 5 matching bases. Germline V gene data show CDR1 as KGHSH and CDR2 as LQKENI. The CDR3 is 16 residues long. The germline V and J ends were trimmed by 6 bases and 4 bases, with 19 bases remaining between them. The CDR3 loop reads CASSIDRPGVYNEQFF. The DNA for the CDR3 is TGTGCCAGCTCGATCGACAGACCTGGGGTTTACAATGAGCAGTTCTTC.

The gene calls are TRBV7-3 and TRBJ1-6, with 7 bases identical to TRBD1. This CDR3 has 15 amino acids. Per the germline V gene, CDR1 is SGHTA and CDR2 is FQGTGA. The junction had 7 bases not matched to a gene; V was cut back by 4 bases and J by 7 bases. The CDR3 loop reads CASSSRQGGNSPLHF. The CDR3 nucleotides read TGTGCCAGCAGCTCCCGACAGGGAGGAAATTCACCCCTCCACTTT.